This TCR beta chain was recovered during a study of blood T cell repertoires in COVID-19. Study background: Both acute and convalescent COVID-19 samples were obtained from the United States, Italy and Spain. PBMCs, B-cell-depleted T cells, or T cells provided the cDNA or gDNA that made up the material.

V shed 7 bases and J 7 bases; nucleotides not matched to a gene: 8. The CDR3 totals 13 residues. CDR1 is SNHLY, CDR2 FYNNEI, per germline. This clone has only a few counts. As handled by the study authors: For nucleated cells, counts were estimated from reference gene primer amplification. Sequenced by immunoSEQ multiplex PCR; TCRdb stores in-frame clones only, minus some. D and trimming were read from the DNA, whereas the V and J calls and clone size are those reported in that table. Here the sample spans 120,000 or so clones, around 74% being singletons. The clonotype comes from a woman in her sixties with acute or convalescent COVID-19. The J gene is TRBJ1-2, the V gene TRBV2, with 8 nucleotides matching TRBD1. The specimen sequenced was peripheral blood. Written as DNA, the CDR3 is TGTGCCAGCACGATACAGGGGGATGCTGGCTACACCTTC. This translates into CASTIQGDAGYTF. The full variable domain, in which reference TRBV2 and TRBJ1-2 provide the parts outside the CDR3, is EPEVTQTPSHQVTQMGQEVILRCVPISNHLYFYWYRQILGQKVEFLVSFYNNEISEKSEIFDDQFSVERPDGSNFTLKIRSTKLEDSAMYFCASTIQGDAGYTFGSGTRLTVV.